Listed below are T cell receptor beta chains from one sample, sequenced in a study of a mutant IDH1 vaccine in newly diagnosed glioma. Generated by immunoSEQ multiplex PCR, the TCRdb table keeps only in-frame clones and is missing some. The repertoire holds 60,000 to 75,000 clones, with more than 70% as singletons. The source was peripheral blood mononuclear cells (PBMCs), collected from a glioma patient treated with radiotherapy, temozolomide or both. Source of these receptors: a woman under 30 with glioma. Some clones in this sample may be carry-over from other donors' samples. The CDR3 runs from the conserved cysteine through the conserved F or W. The D gene is left open where the match is weak. Clone size is stated in some rows and not others, as once, few, many or a class when expanded.

cdr3_nt,cdr3_aa,j_call,clone_size,v_call,d_call
TGTGCCTGGAGTAGGGGGGGACCAGATACGCAGTATTTT,CAWSRGGPDTQYF,TRBJ2-3,NA,TRBV30,NA
TGTGCCAGTAGTATGCGGTTGAACACTGAAGCTTTCTTT,CASSMRLNTEAFF,TRBJ1-1,NA,TRBV19,NA
TGTGCCAGCAGCTTAGTTGGGGGCAACTCTGGGGCCAACGTCCTGACTTTC,CASSLVGGNSGANVLTF,TRBJ2-6,NA,TRBV7-2,NA
TGCGCCAGCAGCTTGGCGGGGCGGCCAGGGGGCGGCAATTCACCCCTCCACTTT,CASSLAGRPGGGNSPLHF,TRBJ1-6,NA,TRBV5-1,TRBD1
TGTGCCAGTAGTATAGGACAGGGGTTCACTGAAGCTTTCTTT,CASSIGQGFTEAFF,TRBJ1-1,NA,TRBV19,TRBD1
TGTGCCAGTAGGACAGGGGTGAACACTGAAGCTTTCTTT,CASRTGVNTEAFF,TRBJ1-1,NA,TRBV19,TRBD1
TGTGCCAGCAGTCCCCAACAGGAGACCCAAGAGACCCAGTACTTC,CASSPQQETQETQYF,TRBJ2-5,NA,TRBV27,NA
TGCAGCGTTGACGCGGGGGTCCCTTTGAGTAGGAATGAGCAGTTCTTC,CSVDAGVPLSRNEQFF,TRBJ2-1,NA,TRBV29-1,TRBD2
TGTGCCACAACTACAGGGTCTGGAAACACCATATATTTT,CATTTGSGNTIYF,TRBJ1-3,NA,TRBV10-3,NA
TGTGCCAGCAGCTATGTTCCAGCGAACACTGAAGCTTTCTTT,CASSYVPANTEAFF,TRBJ1-1,NA,TRBV7-6,NA
TGTGCCACGGGGACAGGCCTCTACGAGCAGTACTTC,CATGTGLYEQYF,TRBJ2-7,NA,TRBV19,TRBD1
TGTGCCAGTAGCCAACTAGCGGGAGAACCCAAAGTCGGGGAGCTGTTTTTT,CASSQLAGEPKVGELFF,TRBJ2-2,NA,TRBV19,TRBD2
TGTGCCAGCAGTGAAGGGTTCCGCTATGGCTACACCTTC,CASSEGFRYGYTF,TRBJ1-2,once,TRBV6-1,NA
TGTGCCAGCAGTTACTCGGTGTGGGATGCTAACTATGGCTACACCTTC,CASSYSVWDANYGYTF,TRBJ1-2,NA,TRBV6-5,NA
TGCAGCGTTCTACCGAACACTGAAGCTTTCTTT,CSVLPNTEAFF,TRBJ1-1,NA,TRBV29-1,NA
TGTGCCAGCAGCGGACAGGGGGCGCTGGCCGGGGAGCTGTTTTTT,CASSGQGALAGELFF,TRBJ2-2,NA,TRBV9,TRBD1
TGTGCCAGCAGTTCGGACGGAACCTACGAGCAGTACTTC,CASSSDGTYEQYF,TRBJ2-7,NA,TRBV6-5,NA
TGTGCCAGCAGTTACCCCTTAGCGGGACTTGCTGAAACCCAGTACTTC,CASSYPLAGLAETQYF,TRBJ2-5,NA,TRBV6-6,TRBD2
TGTGCCAGCAGCGTAGGGAGCGGAGATACGCAGTATTTT,CASSVGSGDTQYF,TRBJ2-3,NA,TRBV9,NA
TGCGCCAGCAGCCCCCACCTCGAACCTGTCGAAGATACGCAGTATTTT,CASSPHLEPVEDTQYF,TRBJ2-3,NA,TRBV4-3,NA
TGTGCCAGCAGCCAAGCCGCAGGGGGCGATTCACCCCTCCACTTT,CASSQAAGGDSPLHF,TRBJ1-6,once,TRBV4-2,TRBD1
TGTGCCAGAACCGGACTAGCGGAGAATGAGCAGTTCTTC,CARTGLAENEQFF,TRBJ2-1,few,TRBV5-3,TRBD2
TGTGCCAGCTCCCCTACCAGGGCCAAGTACAATGAGCAGTTCTTC,CASSPTRAKYNEQFF,TRBJ2-1,NA,TRBV18,NA
TGTGCCAGCCCCTCCGGCTACACCTTC,CASPSGYTF,TRBJ1-2,NA,TRBV2,NA
TGCGCCAGCACGGGTGGGACCAGAGGGGCCGGGGAGCTGTTTTTT,CASTGGTRGAGELFF,TRBJ2-2,NA,TRBV4-1,NA
TGCGCCAGCAGCCCTTGGACAGGAGGGGGTGGAGCTGGGGCCAACGTCCTGACTTTC,CASSPWTGGGGAGANVLTF,TRBJ2-6,NA,TRBV4-1,NA
TGTGCCAGCAGCTTGAGCGGGCCGTACGAGCAGTACTTC,CASSLSGPYEQYF,TRBJ2-7,NA,TRBV13,NA
TGTGCCACCAGCAGGCGGCAGGGTAGGACAGATACGCAGTATTTT,CATSRRQGRTDTQYF,TRBJ2-3,once,TRBV15,NA
TGTGCCAGCAGCTTAGCGCGGAGGTTTGGAAACACCATATATTTT,CASSLARRFGNTIYF,TRBJ1-3,once,TRBV7-8,NA
TGTGCCAGCAGGCGGACAGGGGGCGCGGCTAATGAAAAACTGTTTTTT,CASRRTGGAANEKLFF,TRBJ1-4,NA,TRBV5-6,TRBD1
TGTGCCTGGAAAGCGGGCTCCTACAATGAGCAGTTCTTC,CAWKAGSYNEQFF,TRBJ2-1,NA,TRBV30,NA
TGTGCCAGTAGTCCCCGGATGGGCGGCTACGAGCAGTACTTC,CASSPRMGGYEQYF,TRBJ2-7,NA,TRBV19,NA
TGTGCCTGGAGTTCGGACAGGGGAAGCAAAAACATTCAGTACTTC,CAWSSDRGSKNIQYF,TRBJ2-4,NA,TRBV30,TRBD1
TGTGCCAGCAGTGGCCTCGACAGGGGGCGCGGGGGCGAGCAGTACTTC,CASSGLDRGRGGEQYF,TRBJ2-7,NA,TRBV25-1,TRBD1
TGCGCCAGCAGCTTGAGGGTTCAGGTTCGCGACGAGCAGTACTTC,CASSLRVQVRDEQYF,TRBJ2-7,NA,TRBV5-1,NA
TGTGCCAGCAGCTTCGGCAGCGAAGAGACCCAGTACTTC,CASSFGSEETQYF,TRBJ2-5,NA,TRBV5-6,NA
TGTGCCAGCAGTTACAGGGCCGTCGACGGGGAGCTGTTTTTT,CASSYRAVDGELFF,TRBJ2-2,NA,TRBV6-5,NA
TGTGCCACCAGCAGAGAGGGGGCAGGACAAGAGACCCAGTACTTC,CATSREGAGQETQYF,TRBJ2-5,NA,TRBV15,NA
TGCGCCAGCAGCCGCTCCCTGGGACTGAACACCGGGGAGCTGTTTTTT,CASSRSLGLNTGELFF,TRBJ2-2,NA,TRBV4-3,NA
TGTGCCAGCATTAAACAGGACATGTTGAACACTGAAGCTTTCTTT,CASIKQDMLNTEAFF,TRBJ1-1,NA,TRBV6-6,NA
TGTGCCAGCAGTGCCGAAAGGGACAGGGTTTCTGGTGAAAAACTGTTTTTT,CASSAERDRVSGEKLFF,TRBJ1-4,NA,TRBV6-4,TRBD1
TGTGCCAGTAGTCTGGCAGGAAACACTGAAGCTTTCTTT,CASSLAGNTEAFF,TRBJ1-1,NA,TRBV19,NA
TGCGCCAGCAGCACAGGCGGAGGGCAAGAGACCCAGTACTTC,CASSTGGGQETQYF,TRBJ2-5,few,TRBV5-1,NA
TGTGCCAGCAGGGACCAACTAGCGGATCTATCCTACGAGCAGTACTTC,CASRDQLADLSYEQYF,TRBJ2-7,few,TRBV2,TRBD2
TGTGCCAGCAGCGTAGGGTCAGCAGGGGACACTGAAGCTTTCTTT,CASSVGSAGDTEAFF,TRBJ1-1,NA,TRBV9,NA
TGTGCCCGTAGACAGGGGGCTGGAAACACCATATATTTT,CARRQGAGNTIYF,TRBJ1-3,NA,TRBV30,TRBD1
TGTGCCAGCAGCCTGATAGTGAGCGGGGGGGCCCATGGCGGGGAGCTGTTTTTT,CASSLIVSGGAHGGELFF,TRBJ2-2,NA,TRBV7-2,TRBD2
TGTGCCAGCAGCTTAGTTATTACGCGGGGGAGGACTGGAGATACGCAGTATTTT,CASSLVITRGRTGDTQYF,TRBJ2-3,NA,TRBV7-8,TRBD2
TGTGCCAGCGGGACAGGGGATAGCTATGGCTACACCTTC,CASGTGDSYGYTF,TRBJ1-2,NA,TRBV6-1,TRBD1
TGTGCCAGCAGCTTACCGGGACAGGGGGCTGGCAAGCAGTACTTC,CASSLPGQGAGKQYF,TRBJ2-7,NA,TRBV7-9,TRBD1
TGTGCCAGCAGCTCGACCCCATCCCTGTCCGATTTAAAACGGGACAGGGGCTCTGAAGCTTTCTTT,CASSSTPSLSDLKRDRGSEAFF,TRBJ1-1,NA,TRBV7-8,TRBD1
TGTGCCAGCGCCCCAGGGGGGGCAATTGGAAACACCATATATTTT,CASAPGGAIGNTIYF,TRBJ1-3,NA,TRBV6-6,TRBD1
TGCGCCAGCAGCTTCGGGCTAGCGGGATCCCAAGAGACCCAGTACTTC,CASSFGLAGSQETQYF,TRBJ2-5,NA,TRBV5-1,TRBD2
TGCAGCGTTGAAAGGCCCGCCGATGGCTACACCTTC,CSVERPADGYTF,TRBJ1-2,NA,TRBV29-1,NA
TGTGCCAGCAGCCCCTTCGGCCTCCCGGTAGAGACCCAGTACTTC,CASSPFGLPVETQYF,TRBJ2-5,NA,TRBV6-5,NA